Below, 15 T cell receptor beta chains from the same sample are listed, as sequenced in a study of CD8+ T cells in alopecia areata. Isolated RNA was reverse transcribed into cDNA used as the sequencing template. Here immunoSEQ multiplex PCR was the method, and the copy in TCRdb shows in-frame clones only, minus some. This sample has roughly 180,000 clones, with roughly 63% found just once. The sequencing here drew on CD4+ T cells sorted from blood, taken at week 0. All receptors derive from a human donor with alopecia areata.

This clone turned up a few times. The V gene is TRBV25-1, the J gene TRBJ2-3; no reliable D call. The V end lost 6 bases, the J end lost 5 bases, and 6 bases lay between the germline ends. The CDR3 extends over 11 amino acids. Per germline, CDR1 MGHDK and CDR2 SYGVNS. CDR3 nucleotide sequence: TGTGCCAGCAGATATGTAGATACGCAGTATTTT. It encodes CASRYVDTQYF.

The J gene is TRBJ2-6, the V gene TRBV5-1; D is undetermined. Germline CDR1 SGHRS, CDR2 YFSETQ. V lost 3 bases, J lost 2 bases, and 9 bases lay in between. This CDR3 spans 15 amino acids. This CDR3 is CASSYKWAGANVLTF. CDR3 nucleotide sequence: TGCGCCAGCAGCTACAAGTGGGCTGGGGCCAACGTCCTGACTTTC.

This clone was seen a few times. V gene TRBV29-1 combines with J gene TRBJ1-2; D may be TRBD1 (6 bases). Germline V lookup: CDR1 SQVTM, CDR2 ANQGSEA. This CDR3 is 15 amino acids long. V was pared by 3 bases and J by 6 bases, with 20 bases between. CDR3 sequence reads: CSVDGTGIGDHGYTF. CDR3 DNA: TGCAGCGTTGATGGAACAGGGATAGGAGATCATGGCTACACCTTC.

The chain joins TRBV15 to TRBJ2-5; the match to TRBD1 covers 7 bases. The CDR3 runs 14 residues. J lost 5 bases, V lost 3 bases, and 6 bases had no gene match. Germline loops: CDR1 LNHNV, CDR2 YYDKDF (reference sequence). CDR3 bases: TGTGCCACCAGCAGTAGGGGGCGGCCGGAGACCCAGTACTTC. This codes for CATSSRGRPETQYF.

This chain uses TRBV29-1 with TRBJ2-1; D gene ambiguous. This CDR3 comprises 14 residues. V was cut by 4 bases and J by 0 bases, with 10 bases left in between. CDR1 is SQVTM, CDR2 ANQGSEA, per germline. The CDR3 DNA sequence: TGCAGCGTTGCGGATCTCCTCTCCTACAATGAGCAGTTCTTC. As protein: CSVADLLSYNEQFF.

The chain carries TRBV7-7 and TRBJ2-6, with 9 bases that match TRBD1. This CDR3 comprises 19 residues. Per germline, CDR1 SSHAT and CDR2 FNYEAQ (reference sequence). V was clipped by 5 bases and J by 0 bases; unmatched bases: 11. Written as DNA, the CDR3 is TGTGCCAGCAGCCCTGGACAGGGGCAAGCAAACTCTGGGGCCAACGTCCTGACTTTC. Translation: CASSPGQGQANSGANVLTF.

The chain has TRBV4-3 and TRBJ1-2, with TRBD1 matching over 10 bases. J gave up 8 bases and V 2 bases, and 8 bases lay outside the gene matches. The CDR3 consists of 15 residues. CDR1 and CDR2 from the germline V gene are LGHNA and YSLEER. The DNA of the CDR3 is TGCGCCAGCAGCCAATCAACCGGGACAGGGGAGGGCTACACCTTC. Encoded protein: CASSQSTGTGEGYTF.

This clone was seen a handful of times. The rearrangement joins TRBV7-6 to TRBJ2-2; 7 bases are a match to TRBD2. The CDR3 runs to 14 residues. Germline V gene lookup returns CDR1 SGHVS and CDR2 FNYEAQ. The trim removed 2 bases at V and 4 bases at J, leaving 1 base unmatched. DNA of the CDR3: TGTGCCAGCAGCTTAAGGGAGGGCACCGGGGAGCTGTTTTTT. Its protein product is CASSLREGTGELFF.

This chain links TRBV29-1 with TRBJ1-2; D is undetermined. Trimming removed 3 bases at V and 2 bases at J, with 13 bases between. Germline CDR1 and CDR2: SQVTM and ANQGSEA. This CDR3 region has 14 residues. CDR3 coding DNA: TGCAGCGTTGACGGGTTGACGGAGAACTATGGCTACACCTTC. Encoded protein: CSVDGLTENYGYTF.

This sequence joins TRBV25-1 and TRBJ2-3; D is undetermined. Per the germline V gene, CDR1 is MGHDK and CDR2 is SYGVNS. Trimming took off 4 bases at V and 3 bases at J, with 8 bases between the two ends. This CDR3 has 13 residues. The CDR3 region has the DNA TGTGCCAGCAGTGCTGGGTGGACAGATACGCAGTATTTT. Residues: CASSAGWTDTQYF.

This clone was detected a few times. The V and J genes are TRBV2 and TRBJ1-4, with TRBD1 as a possible D gene (6 bases). Germline values: CDR1 SNHLY, CDR2 FYNNEI. The germline V and J ends were trimmed by 0 bases and 6 bases, with 11 bases remaining between them. This CDR3 is 15 amino acids long. CDR3 residues: CASSEARTEDEKLFF. CDR3 bases: TGTGCCAGCAGTGAAGCTAGGACAGAAGATGAAAAACTGTTTTTT. Based on the CDR3 plus reference TRBV2 and TRBJ1-4, the full variable domain is EPEVTQTPSHQVTQMGQEVILRCVPISNHLYFYWYRQILGQKVEFLVSFYNNEISEKSEIFDDQFSVERPDGSNFTLKIRSTKLEDSAMYFCASSEARTEDEKLFFGSGTQLSVL.

CDR3 DNA sequence: TGTGCCAGCAGCCCCTATCCAACAGGGGCGGGAGGCTACACCTTC. This gives the protein CASSPYPTGAGGYTF. The rearrangement links TRBV14 to TRBJ1-2, with TRBD1 identical over 7 bases. V trimming: 4 bases; J trimming: 8 bases; junction bases outside the gene matches: 13. Germline V gene sequence: CDR1 SGHDN, CDR2 FVKESK. This CDR3 contains 15 residues. Complete variable domain (other parts from reference TRBV14 and TRBJ1-2): EAGVTQFPSHSVIEKGQTVTLRCDPISGHDNLYWYRRVMGKEIKFLLHFVKESKQDESGMPNNRFLAERTGGTYSTLKVQPAELEDSGVYFCASSPYPTGAGGYTFGSGTRLTVV.

The chain links TRBV19 to TRBJ2-2, with D unclear. Trimming removed 4 bases at V and 0 bases at J, with 9 bases between. CDR3 length: 15 residues. Germline V lookup: CDR1 LNHDA, CDR2 SQIVND (reference sequence). CDR3 DNA sequence: TGTGCCAGTAGTACCCTTCAGTCGAACACCGGGGAGCTGTTTTTT. It yields the protein CASSTLQSNTGELFF.

This chain joins TRBV30 and TRBJ1-1; D is unclear. This CDR3 contains 11 residues. From germline, CDR1 is GTSNPN and CDR2 SVGIG (reference sequence). V was cut by 4 bases and J by 4 bases, with 7 bases left in between. CDR3 nucleotide sequence: TGTGCCTGGAAGGAGGCCACTGAAGCTTTCTTT. Its translation is CAWKEATEAFF.

This clone appeared once. V is TRBV5-1 and J is TRBJ1-4; D may be TRBD1 (6 bases). Germline lookup yields CDR1 SGHRS and CDR2 YFSETQ. CDR3 size: 15 residues. The V end was cut by 0 bases, the J end by 5 bases, with 11 bases between. Here the CDR3 DNA reads TGCGCCAGCAGCTTGGGGCCAGGGGAGAATGAAAAACTGTTTTTT. Translating it yields CASSLGPGENEKLFF.